This T cell receptor (beta chain) is drawn from a study of blood T cell repertoires in COVID-19. Germline V gene data show CDR1 as SGDLS and CDR2 as YYNGEE. J lost 7 bases, V lost 2 bases, and 6 bases had no gene match. This CDR3 has 14 amino acids. As handled by the study authors: How many nucleated cells were present was estimated from reference gene primer amplification. The protocol was immunoSEQ multiplex PCR, while the TCRdb copy is restricted to in-frame clones and leaves out a portion. D and trimming come from the DNA, and the V and J calls and clone size come from that table. Of about 180,000 clones in the sample, around 83% were seen once.

V usage is TRBV9 and J usage is TRBJ2-3; 8 bases fit TRBD1. The sequencing input was peripheral blood. This TCR came from a woman aged 70-85 years with COVID-19, enrolled during active disease. The CDR3 protein is CASSVRDRLNTQYF. The CDR3 DNA follows: TGTGCCAGCAGCGTCCGGGACAGGTTGAATACGCAGTATTTT.